The rows below give T cell receptor beta chains drawn from one sample of a study of cytomegalovirus exposure and HLA in healthy donors. Assay: immunoSEQ multiplex PCR; the TCRdb copy retains only in-frame clones and omits some. Of 150,000 to 200,000 clones listed, under 90% are singletons. Sequencing used PBMCs. The receptor source for this set is a young woman in good health and CMV-seropositive. The conserved cysteine and the conserved F or W are not part of the CDR3 here. The D gene is left open where the match is weak. The listing skips clone size in some rows; elsewhere it reads once, few, many or a size class.

>-|few|TRBV4-2
ASSLAAGGTGELF
>TRBD1|-|TRBV6-6
ASTRQGEGYT
>TRBD1|-|TRBV11-3
ASRLGDRGDQETQY
>-|once|TRBV1
TSSHQLNHRGLMADTQY
>TRBD1|-|TRBV19
ASSPPGGVRQPQH
>-|-|TRBV19
ASSPPALSSYYGYT
>-|-|TRBV7-2
ASSLLAQSSYEQY
>-|-|TRBV7-9
ASSLEQGDQETQY
>-|-|TRBV11-2
ASSWGTSTDTQY
>TRBD2|-|TRBV7-2
ASSFSGSSYNEQF
>TRBD2|-|TRBV4-1
ASSQDPSGTYNEQF
>TRBD2|-|TRBV7-9
ASSLGLAGVAETQY
>-|-|TRBV27
ASSLSYGRNTEAF
>-|-|TRBV6-5
ASSYLQVYDQPQH
>-|-|TRBV30
AWSPVRRAYT
>TRBD2|-|TRBV4-2
ASSQAWERETAGELF
>TRBD2|-|TRBV2
ASSEWTSVDYEQY
>TRBD2|-|TRBV19
ASSPSGRALYEQF
>TRBD1|-|TRBV25-1
ASSLLGLGDRGEAF
>TRBD1|-|TRBV7-2
ASSAGTGTEAF
>-|-|TRBV6-5
ASSYSNRQETQY
>TRBD2|-|TRBV7-9
ASSFSSGMADTQY
>TRBD1|-|TRBV7-3
ASSPGQSTDTQY
>-|-|TRBV9
ASSIRTGDTQY
>-|-|TRBV30
AWNPRGETQY
>-|-|TRBV7-9
ASSLGSLNEKLF
>-|-|TRBV5-3
ARSLEGRANQPQH
>TRBD1|-|TRBV14
ATSLLRGQGNTEAF
>-|-|TRBV6-4
ASSDSGENYGYT
>-|-|TRBV5-6
ASSLSPGGKLF
>-|-|TRBV2
ASSAGLNEQY
>TRBD1|-|TRBV14
ASSPQGAGNTEAF
>-|many|TRBV11-1
ASSSSDRNYGYT
>TRBD1|-|TRBV5-1
ASSLTTGESNQPQH
>-|-|TRBV7-8
ASSLGHSYEQY
>TRBD1|-|TRBV29-1
SVDRGATEAF
>TRBD1|-|TRBV12-5
ASGFPGGFDEQF
>-|-|TRBV5-4
ASSPEGQRQETQY
>TRBD2|-|TRBV6-5
ASRSSAGENEQY
>TRBD2|-|TRBV6-5
ASGRLAPIYEQY
>TRBD1|-|TRBV27
ASRTGTGEAGELF
>TRBD1|-|TRBV2
ASSERGQGVLNQPQH
>TRBD2|-|TRBV7-9
ASSRYSGSYNEQF
>-|-|TRBV10-3
AISDAPRNIQY
>TRBD1|-|TRBV9
ASSRFATGGDEQY
>-|-|TRBV7-9
ASSLDTSEQY
>-|-|TRBV15
ATSRGTASTDTQY